This T cell receptor beta chain appears in the sequencing data of a study of CD8 T cells in Susac syndrome (dated by TCRdb to about 2019). About the study as a whole: The study used repertoire sequencing to test whether antigen drove CD8+ T cell activation and differentiation in Susac syndrome. Clonality of the CD8+ T cell repertoire was compared between over ten healthy donors, about 14 Susac syndrome patients and some 15 multiple sclerosis patients. On the study overall, not on this receptor specifically: The study acknowledged that relatively few individuals were included in the TCR sequencing and HLA analysis.

RNA was extracted using the RNeasy kit, and about 0.45 to 1 microgram was reverse transcribed with random hexamers. The immunoSEQ multiplex PCR assay, which covers 54 Vbeta and 13 Jbeta segments, was used to amplify TCR beta CDR3 regions. To correct PCR amplification bias, a synthetic template baseline was used for both primer optimization and computational correction. Turning to the authors' computational methods: Reads were annotated to V, D and J genes according to IMGT and were analyzed with immunoSEQ Analyzer, with only productive sequences retained. Clonality was calculated as one minus the Shannon entropy normalized by log2 of the number of productive unique sequences. Public and private clones were assessed among the 100 most prevalent clones of each patient and control. Clones were defined as Susac-specific if absent from the healthy and MS cohorts, from more than 900 published viral clones and from other ImmuneACCESS disease sequences. Using fastp trimming at Q25 and MiXCR clonotype assembly, TCRdb reanalyzed the public sequencing data and kept in-frame beta chains. A single entry per CDR3 protein holds the most common genes and DNA from its merged rows. The V and J calls shown here were made by TCRdb, not taken from the authors' results. The sample table contains about 400,000 distinct CDR3 sequences; only one count was recorded for more than 70% of them. Approximately 0.12% of the sample rests with the top ten.

Trimming accounts for 0 bases at V and 2 bases at J, while the number of junction bases matched to no gene is 10. Inclusive of the bounding cysteine and phenylalanine, the CDR3 is 18 residues long. Only CDR3 DNA is held: 54 bases, read in frame from base 1. CDR1 and CDR2 are drawn from the germline V gene: MGHRA, YSYEKL. Of note for this clonotype: The antigen it recognizes is unknown. It has no much larger one-base neighbor in the sample; base qualities were not kept.

High-throughput TCR beta sequencing profiled peripheral blood CD8+ and CD4+ T cells from healthy donors, Susac syndrome patients and multiple sclerosis patients. The multiple sclerosis controls were treatment-naive patients whose relapsing-remitting disease, either stable or active, fulfilled the revised McDonald criteria. Bulk CD8+ and CD4+ T cells were purified magnetically by negative isolation, whereas CD8+ TEMRA cells were enriched by FACS. Blood was drawn into EDTA tubes, processed within 24 hours, and PBMCs were isolated by density gradient centrifugation. PBMCs intended for TCR sequencing were cryopreserved in liquid nitrogen and were subsequently thawed in a 37 degrees C water bath. The sorted or isolated CD4+, CD8+ and CD8+ TEMRA cells had a purity of 90% or higher.

Rearrangement joined TRBV4-1 to TRBJ2-3; the central 8 bases match TRBD2. The clonotype comes from a human donor with multiple sclerosis. Specimen: CD8+ T cells from PBMCs. The CDR3 loop reads CASSQDEASGRYTDTQYF. The DNA is TGCGCCAGCAGCCAAGATGAGGCAAGCGGGAGATACACAGATACGCAGTATTTT.